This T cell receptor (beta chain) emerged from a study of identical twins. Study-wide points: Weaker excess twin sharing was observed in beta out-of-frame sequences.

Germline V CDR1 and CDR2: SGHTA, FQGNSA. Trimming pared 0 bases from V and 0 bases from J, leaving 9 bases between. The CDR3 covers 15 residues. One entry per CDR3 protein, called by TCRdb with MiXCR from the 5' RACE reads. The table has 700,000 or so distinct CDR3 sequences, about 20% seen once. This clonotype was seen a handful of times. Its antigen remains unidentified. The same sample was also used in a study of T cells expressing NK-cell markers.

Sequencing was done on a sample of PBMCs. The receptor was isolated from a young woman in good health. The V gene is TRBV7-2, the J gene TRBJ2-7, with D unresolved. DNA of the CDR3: TGTGCCAGCAGCTTAGCTTCAATGAGCTCCTACGAGCAGTACTTC. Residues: CASSLASMSSYEQYF.